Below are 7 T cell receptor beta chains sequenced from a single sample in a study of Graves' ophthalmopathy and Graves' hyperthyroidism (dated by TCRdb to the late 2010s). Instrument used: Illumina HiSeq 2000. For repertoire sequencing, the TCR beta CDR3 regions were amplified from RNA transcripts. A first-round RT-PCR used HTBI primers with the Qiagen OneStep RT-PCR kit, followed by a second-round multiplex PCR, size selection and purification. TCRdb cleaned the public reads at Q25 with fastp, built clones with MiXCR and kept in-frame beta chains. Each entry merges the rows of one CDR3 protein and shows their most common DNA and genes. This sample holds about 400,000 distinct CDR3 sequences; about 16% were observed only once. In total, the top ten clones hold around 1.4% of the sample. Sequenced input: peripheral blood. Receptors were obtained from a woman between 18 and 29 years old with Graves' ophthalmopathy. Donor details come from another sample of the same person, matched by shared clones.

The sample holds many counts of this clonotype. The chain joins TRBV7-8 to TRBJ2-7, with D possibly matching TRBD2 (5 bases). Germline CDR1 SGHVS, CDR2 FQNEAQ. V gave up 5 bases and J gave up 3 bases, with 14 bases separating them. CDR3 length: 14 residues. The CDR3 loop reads CASSLPGFYYEQYF. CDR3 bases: TGTGCCAGCAGCCTCCCGGGATTTTACTACGAGCAGTACTTC.

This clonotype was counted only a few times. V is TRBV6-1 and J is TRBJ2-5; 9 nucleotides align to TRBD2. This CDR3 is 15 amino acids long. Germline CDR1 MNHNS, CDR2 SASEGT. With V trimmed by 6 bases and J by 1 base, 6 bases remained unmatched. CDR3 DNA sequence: TGTGCCAGCAGAGAGGGGACTAGCTCCCAAGAGACCCAGTACTTC. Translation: CASREGTSSQETQYF.

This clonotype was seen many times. DNA of the CDR3: TGTGCCAGCAGTTTTTCCGGACAGTTAACTGGCTACACCTTC. Protein sequence: CASSFSGQLTGYTF. The V and J genes are TRBV6-5 and TRBJ1-2; D possibly corresponds to TRBD1 (6 bases). The CDR3 length is 14 residues. V lost 4 bases and J 7 bases, leaving 16 bases between the germline ends. Germline CDR1 is MNHEY and CDR2 is SVGAGI.

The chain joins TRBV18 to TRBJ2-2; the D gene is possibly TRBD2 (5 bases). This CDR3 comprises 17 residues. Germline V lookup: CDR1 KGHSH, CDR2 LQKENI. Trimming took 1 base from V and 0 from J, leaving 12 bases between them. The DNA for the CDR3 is TGTGCCAGCTCACCACGAGGCAGCGGCGCGAACACCGGGGAGCTGTTTTTT. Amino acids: CASSPRGSGANTGELFF.

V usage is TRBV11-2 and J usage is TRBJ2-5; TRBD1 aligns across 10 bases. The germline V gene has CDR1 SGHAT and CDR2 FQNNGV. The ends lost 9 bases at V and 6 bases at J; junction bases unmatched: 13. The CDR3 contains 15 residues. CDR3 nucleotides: TGTGCCAGATTAGACAGGGACAGGGGCATGCAGACCCAGTACTTC. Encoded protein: CARLDRDRGMQTQYF.

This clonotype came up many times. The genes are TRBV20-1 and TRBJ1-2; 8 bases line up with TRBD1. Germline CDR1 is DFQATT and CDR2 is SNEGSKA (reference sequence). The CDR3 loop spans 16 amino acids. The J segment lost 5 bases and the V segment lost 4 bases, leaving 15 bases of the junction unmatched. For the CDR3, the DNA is TGCAGTGCTAACTCCCGGACAGGGCTAGGAGAGTATGGCTACACCTTC. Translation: CSANSRTGLGEYGYTF.

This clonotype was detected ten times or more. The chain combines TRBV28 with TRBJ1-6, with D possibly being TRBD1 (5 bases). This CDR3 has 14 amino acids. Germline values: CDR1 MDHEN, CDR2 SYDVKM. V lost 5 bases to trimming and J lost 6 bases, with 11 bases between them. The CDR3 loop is CASSPTVVNSPLHF. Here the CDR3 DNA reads TGTGCCAGCAGTCCGACAGTCGTTAATTCACCCCTCCACTTT.